This TCR beta chain is from a study of blood T cell repertoires in COVID-19. Turning to the study itself: T cells, B-cell-depleted T cells, or PBMCs supplied cDNA or gDNA.

CDR3 length equals 15 residues. Between the trimmed V and J ends, which lost 0 bases and 8 bases, there was a span of 13 bases. From germline, CDR1 is KGHDR and CDR2 SFDVKD. Authors' analysis steps: Estimation of nucleated cell counts was performed using reference gene primer amplification. Sequenced by immunoSEQ multiplex PCR; TCRdb stores in-frame clones only, minus some. V and J calls and clone size are copied from that table; D and trimming were computed from the DNA. The sample includes 200,000 to 300,000 clones, roughly 88% of them seen just once. Residents of 24 US areas, aged about 18 to 89 years, made up the participants.

The V call is TRBV24-1, the J call TRBJ2-1; D unresolved. This TCR was sampled from a middle-aged woman with acute COVID-19. Specimen: PBMCs or T cells enriched from blood (not recorded which). The CDR3 nucleotides read TGTGCCACCAGTGATTTGGAAGAAAGAGTCCATGAGCAGTTCTTC. This codes for CATSDLEERVHEQFF.